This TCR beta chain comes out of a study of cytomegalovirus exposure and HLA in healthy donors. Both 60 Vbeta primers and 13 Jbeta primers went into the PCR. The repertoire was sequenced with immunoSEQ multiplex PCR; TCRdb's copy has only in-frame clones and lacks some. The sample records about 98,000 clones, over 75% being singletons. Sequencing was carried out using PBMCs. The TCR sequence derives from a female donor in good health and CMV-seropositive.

CDR3 nucleotide sequence: TGCGCCAGCAGCCAAGCACAGAGCTCCTACGAGCAGTACTTC. Translated: CASSQAQSSYEQYF. This chain links TRBV4-1 with TRBJ2-7; D is unresolved. Germline-derived CDR1 and CDR2 are MGHRA and YSYEKL. The CDR3 has 14 amino acids. The V end lost 1 base, the J end lost 0 bases, and 7 bases lay between the germline ends.